The T cell receptor (beta chain) under discussion was sequenced for a study of blood T cell repertoires in COVID-19. Study background: T cells, B-cell-depleted T cells, or PBMCs supplied cDNA or gDNA.

CDR1 and CDR2 from the germline V gene are SGHVS and FQNEAQ. V gave up 5 bases and J gave up 4 bases, with 27 bases separating them. This CDR3 comprises 19 residues. Some clones are missing from TCRdb's copy, which holds only in-frame ones; the method was immunoSEQ multiplex PCR. The sample carries about 170,000 clones, roughly 86% recorded once. Sequencing input: peripheral blood. This TCR was sampled from a man aged 70-80 years with acute or convalescent COVID-19. The rearrangement links TRBV7-8 to TRBJ1-5, with no clear D. For the CDR3, the DNA is TGTGCCAGCAGCCCCCCCGGTGATGTGTGGCGGACGGGGAATCAGCCCCAGCATTTT. Its protein is CASSPPGDVWRTGNQPQHF. The complete variable domain, with remaining parts taken from reference TRBV7-8 and TRBJ1-5, reads GAGVSQSPRYKVAKRGQDVALRCDPISGHVSLFWYQQALGQGPEFLTYFQNEAQLDKSGLPSDRFFAERPEGSVSTLKIQRTQQEDSAVYLCASSPPGDVWRTGNQPQHFGDGTRLSIL.